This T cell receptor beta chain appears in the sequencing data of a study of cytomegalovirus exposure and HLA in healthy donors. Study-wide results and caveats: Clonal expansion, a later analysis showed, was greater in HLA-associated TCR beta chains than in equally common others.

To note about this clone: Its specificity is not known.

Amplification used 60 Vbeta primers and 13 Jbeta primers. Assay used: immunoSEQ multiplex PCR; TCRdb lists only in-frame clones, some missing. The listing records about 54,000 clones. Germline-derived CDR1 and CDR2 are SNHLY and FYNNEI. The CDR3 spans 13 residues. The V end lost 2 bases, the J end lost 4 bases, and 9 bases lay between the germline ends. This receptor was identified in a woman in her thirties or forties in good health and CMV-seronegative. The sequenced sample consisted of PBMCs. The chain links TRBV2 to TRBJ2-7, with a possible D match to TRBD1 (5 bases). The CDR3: CASSEQRGYEQYF. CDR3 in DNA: TGTGCCAGCAGTGAACAAAGGGGATACGAGCAGTACTTC.